This TCR beta chain was identified in a study of cytomegalovirus exposure and HLA in healthy donors (dated 2017 in TCRdb). At the level of the whole study: A later analysis indicated that the roughly 120 validation repertoires were generated on the platform also employed for the 700 or so repertoires of the first cohort. In addition to the first cohort of roughly 700 subjects, a separate validation cohort of 120 different subjects was used. The study aimed to test whether cataloging public T cell receptors could reveal signatures of past pathogen exposure. To predict cytomegalovirus infection status, the study combined high-throughput TCR immunosequencing, statistical association of individual TCRs with disease status, and machine learning.

The donors were included in the validation cohort of roughly 120 subjects, a group kept apart from the roughly 670-subject first cohort. Concerning this clone: Which antigen it targets is not known. Per-base quality was not reported, and no clone a single base away is much larger than it.

Library preparation was by the immunoSEQ multiplex PCR assay. The paper's processing steps were these. A statistical classification framework was built for diagnosing cytomegalovirus status from the catalog of TCR beta chain sequences. TCRdb took over this immuneACCESS table, retaining in-frame rearrangements with V and J assigned. Such tables are incomplete; in checked studies, under half of the missing clones stem from an unresolved V gene, and the remainder is unexplained. V, J and clone size derive from that table, while D and trimming were established from the DNA sequence. The sample yields more than 95,000 clones; approximately 90% were counted once. About 1.8% of the sample is held by the ten biggest clonotypes. What the study reported, not specific to this receptor: According to the authors, the approach could potentially be generalized to other disease states and immunological phenotypes. The study listed 150 to 200 TCR beta chains as associated with cytomegalovirus. In both the original and validation cohorts, the classifier was reported to diagnose cytomegalovirus status with high specificity and sensitivity. The validation cohort had no HLA typing available for a later analysis, so co-occurrence within that cohort was assessed over all 120 or so repertoires. Subsequent analysis determined that TCRs grouped into clusters in the first cohort also showed a tendency toward co-occurrence across the roughly 120 validation repertoires, and approximately 94% of cluster scores exceeded 0. While some public TCRs were present in many individuals, most TCR sequences turned up only very rarely across donors. Three of the identified cytomegalovirus-associated TCR beta chains were confirmed in vitro to be specific for cytomegalovirus antigens.

This clonotype originated in a man between 18 and 35 years old in good health and CMV-seronegative. Sequencing was carried out using PBMCs.

CDR3 reads: CASSEPVSYNEQFF. The base sequence is TGTGCCAGCAGTGAACCCGTGTCCTACAATGAGCAGTTCTTC. The V and J genes are TRBV6-1 and TRBJ2-1; the D gene lacks a confident call. Its CDR3 holds 14 amino acids, cysteine through phenylalanine. Only the CDR3 portion is preserved as DNA: 42 bases, with reading frame beginning at the first base. From a lookup of the germline V gene, CDR1 and CDR2 are MNHNS and SASEGT. Trimming removed 2 bases from V and 1 base from J, leaving 6 bases between the germline ends.